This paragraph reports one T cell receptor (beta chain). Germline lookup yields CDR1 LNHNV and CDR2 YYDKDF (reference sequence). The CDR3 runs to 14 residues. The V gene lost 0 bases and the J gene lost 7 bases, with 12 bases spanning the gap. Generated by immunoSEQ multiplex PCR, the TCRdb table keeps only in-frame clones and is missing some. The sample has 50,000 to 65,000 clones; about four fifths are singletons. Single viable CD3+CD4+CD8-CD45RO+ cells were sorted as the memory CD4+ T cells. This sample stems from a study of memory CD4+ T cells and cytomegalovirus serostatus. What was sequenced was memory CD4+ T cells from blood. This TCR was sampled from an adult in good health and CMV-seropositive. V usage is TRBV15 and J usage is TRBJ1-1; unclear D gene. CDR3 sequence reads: CATSRDRTRFEAFF. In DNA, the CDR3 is TGTGCCACCAGCAGAGATCGTACGAGGTTTGAAGCTTTCTTT.